This T cell receptor (beta chain) was found in a study of T-cell reconstitution after alpha-beta-depleted transplantation in children. The table lists this clonotype with a few counts. Germline CDR1 is KGHSH and CDR2 is LQKENI. This CDR3 has 14 amino acids. The V segment lost 3 bases and the J segment 5 bases; nucleotides outside the gene matches: 3. Unique molecular identifiers were incorporated when the TCRbeta library was constructed. TCRdb re-called the PCR reads with MiXCR, one entry per CDR3 protein. The table has approximately 350,000 distinct CDR3 sequences, 9% to 12% seen once; the top ten hold around 2.5%.

This sequence originates from a human donor who donated a stem cell graft to a child with acute lymphoblastic leukemia. The chain joins TRBV18 to TRBJ1-5; TRBD1 aligns across 8 bases. The sequencing used PBMCs from the stem cell graft donor, collected from the stem cell graft. The CDR3 nucleotides read TGTGCCAGCTCACCGTACAGGGGGGATCAGCCCCAGCATTTT. This codes for CASSPYRGDQPQHF.